The rows below give T cell receptor beta chains drawn from one sample of a study of CD8+ T cells in alopecia areata. Only in-frame clones appear in the TCRdb table, and some are missing; sequencing was by immunoSEQ multiplex PCR. The table lists roughly 8,000 clones, less than 85% of them singletons, with 2.5% to 3% in the top ten. Source material: CD4+ Tregs sorted from blood. All receptors come from a human donor with alopecia areata. CDR3s leave out the opening cysteine and the closing phenylalanine or tryptophan. The D gene is left open where the match is weak. A row's size may be missing; if present it is once, few, many or a size class.

few	TRBV19	TRBJ2-3	.	ASSNRRLTDTQY
.	TRBV5-1	TRBJ1-5	TRBD1	ASSTAHDRVSQPQH
.	TRBV5-6	TRBJ2-5	TRBD2	ASSPTLAGLETQY
once	TRBV14	TRBJ2-7	TRBD1	ASSQGPPDRVFGEQY
.	TRBV15	TRBJ2-1	TRBD2	ATSRDRVGSGGNEQF
.	TRBV18	TRBJ1-5	.	ASSPGDGQGQPQH
.	TRBV28	TRBJ2-6	.	ASITGGILSGANVLT
.	TRBV29-1	TRBJ2-5	.	SATRDKVRETQY
few	TRBV5-1	TRBJ2-1	.	ASSLGLGRDQENEQF
.	TRBV18	TRBJ2-7	.	ASSSDFSYEQY
.	TRBV5-4	TRBJ1-1	.	ASSLGGGENTEAF
.	TRBV10-1	TRBJ1-2	.	ASSSQRGYGYT
.	TRBV19	TRBJ2-3	TRBD2	ASSNPGLAGKSTDTQY
.	TRBV2	TRBJ1-2	.	ASRQGSGYT
.	TRBV6-1	TRBJ1-1	.	ASSQGWNTEAF
.	TRBV5-1	TRBJ1-5	.	ASSLDGGKNQPQH
once	TRBV11-3	TRBJ2-2	.	ASSLDLEGFGETGELF
.	TRBV9	TRBJ2-1	.	ASSTRTANEQF
few	TRBV5-1	TRBJ2-3	.	ASSFGRSTDTQY
.	TRBV29-1	TRBJ2-1	TRBD1	SAGGRNEQF
.	TRBV19	TRBJ2-1	TRBD2	ASSSLSIVGGNEQF
.	TRBV5-6	TRBJ2-2	TRBD1	ASSLDAGGWTGELF
.	TRBV30	TRBJ1-4	.	AWSRGLRNEKLF
few	TRBV9	TRBJ2-3	TRBD2	ASSVQGAGVLGDTQY
.	TRBV4-1	TRBJ2-3	TRBD2	ASSRRLAGGLTDTQY
few	TRBV19	TRBJ2-1	TRBD1	ASSMFGTGTWHEQF
.	TRBV29-1	TRBJ2-3	TRBD1	SAGQGISDTQY
.	TRBV18	TRBJ2-2	.	ASSPNLGGIAGELF
.	TRBV6-5	TRBJ2-1	.	ASSTRTSYNEQF
.	TRBV4-3	TRBJ2-7	.	ASSQAFGRDYEQY